The 8 T cell receptor beta chains below were found in one sample sequenced in a study of T cell responses to AZD1222 COVID-19 vaccine. Data came from immunoSEQ multiplex PCR; TCRdb stores just in-frame clones and leaves some out. The sample holds about 120,000 clones, roughly 89% seen once. The sample here was peripheral blood, taken on day 0 of AZD1222 vaccination. These receptors originate from an adult in good health.

The chain employs TRBV7-2 and TRBJ2-2, with TRBD2 matching 8 bases. The germline CDR1 and CDR2 sequences are SGHTA and FQGNSA. The V and J ends lost 1 base and 6 bases, in that order; junction bases with no gene match: 7. This CDR3 region has 16 residues. The CDR3 nucleotides are TGTGCCAGCAGCTTAGTGGGAGCCGGGGGGGCCGGGGAGCTGTTTTTT. This sequence encodes CASSLVGAGGAGELFF. Full variable domain (remainder filled in from reference TRBV7-2 and TRBJ2-2): GAGVSQSPSNKVTEKGKDVELRCDPISGHTALYWYRQSLGQGLEFLIYFQGNSAPDKSGLPSDRFSAERTGGSVSTLTIQRTQQEDSAVYLCASSLVGAGGAGELFFGEGSRLTVL.

This clone was counted once. The V call is TRBV5-5, the J call TRBJ1-1; D perhaps matches TRBD1 (6 bases). This CDR3 has 13 amino acids. Trimming stripped 6 bases from V and 4 bases from J, with 13 bases between. Germline V lookup: CDR1 SGHKS, CDR2 YYEKEE (reference sequence). The CDR3 here is CASTFDRPTEAFF. CDR3 nucleotides: TGTGCCAGCACCTTTGACAGGCCCACTGAAGCTTTCTTT.

The chain uses TRBV20-1 and TRBJ1-6; D is undetermined. Per the germline V gene, CDR1 is DFQATT and CDR2 is SNEGSKA (reference sequence). This CDR3 has 13 amino acids. Trimming removed 3 bases at V and 9 bases at J, with 12 bases between. Written as DNA, the CDR3 is TGCAGTGCTAGTCTCGCGGGTAGTTCACCCCTCCACTTT. Its protein is CSASLAGSSPLHF.

The genes are TRBV30 and TRBJ1-5; D is ambiguous. Germline loops: CDR1 GTSNPN, CDR2 SVGIG (reference sequence). This CDR3 contains 12 residues. Trimming pared 4 bases from V and 4 bases from J, leaving 8 bases between. The CDR3 nucleotides read TGTGCCTGGAACGACTATAATCAGCCCCAGCATTTT. This gives the protein CAWNDYNQPQHF.

The rearrangement joins TRBV29-1 to TRBJ2-7; 7 nucleotides line up with TRBD1. Germline-derived CDR1 and CDR2 are SQVTM and ANQGSEA. Trimming removed 8 bases from V and 6 bases from J; junction bases left unmatched: 10. The CDR3 extends over 12 amino acids. The CDR3 DNA follows: TGCAGCACCGGACAGGCGGGTGGCGAGCAGTACTTC. It specifies CSTGQAGGEQYF.

The chain recombines TRBV19 with TRBJ2-1; 12 bases fit TRBD2. The CDR3 spans 16 residues. J was trimmed by 6 bases and V by 3 bases; bases with no gene match: 6. CDR1 and CDR2 (germline): LNHDA, SQIVND (reference sequence). CDR3 sequence: CASSMPASGRANEQFF. CDR3 DNA: TGTGCCAGTAGTATGCCGGCTAGCGGGAGGGCCAATGAGCAGTTCTTC.

The rearrangement links TRBV19 to TRBJ1-2; perhaps TRBD1 as D (6 bases). The CDR3 is 14 amino acids. Germline CDR1 reads LNHDA; CDR2 reads SQIVND (reference sequence). V lost 9 bases and J 2 bases, leaving 16 bases between the germline ends. The CDR3 coding sequence is TGTGCCAGCGAGGGCCGGCAGGGGAACTATGGCTACACCTTC. It codes for CASEGRQGNYGYTF.

The rearrangement links TRBV11-2 to TRBJ1-2; 7 bases are shared with TRBD1. J was trimmed by 4 bases and V by 2 bases; bases with no gene match: 4. Germline V gives CDR1 SGHAT, CDR2 FQNNGV. This CDR3 region has 14 residues. The CDR3 nucleotides read TGTGCCAGCAGCTTACGGGCAGGGGGCTATGGCTACACCTTC. Translated, it gives CASSLRAGGYGYTF.